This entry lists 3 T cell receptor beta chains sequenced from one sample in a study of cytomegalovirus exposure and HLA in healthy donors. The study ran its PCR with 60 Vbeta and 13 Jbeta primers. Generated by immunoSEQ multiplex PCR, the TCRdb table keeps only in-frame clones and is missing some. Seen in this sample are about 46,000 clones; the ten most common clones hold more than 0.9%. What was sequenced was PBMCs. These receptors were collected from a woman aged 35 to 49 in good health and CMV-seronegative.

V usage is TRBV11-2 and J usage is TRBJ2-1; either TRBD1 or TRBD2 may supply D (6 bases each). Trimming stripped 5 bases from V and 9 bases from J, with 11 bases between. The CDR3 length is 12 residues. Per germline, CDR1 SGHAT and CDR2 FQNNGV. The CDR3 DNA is TGTGCCAGCAGCGTAGGGGGAGGTGAGCAGTTCTTC. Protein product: CASSVGGGEQFF.

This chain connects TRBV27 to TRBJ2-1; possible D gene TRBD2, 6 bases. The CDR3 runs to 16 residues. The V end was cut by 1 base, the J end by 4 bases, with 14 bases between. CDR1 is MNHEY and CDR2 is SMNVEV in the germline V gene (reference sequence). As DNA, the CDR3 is TGTGCCAGCAGTTTATTAAGTCGGGAGCTATACAATGAGCAGTTCTTC. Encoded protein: CASSLLSRELYNEQFF.

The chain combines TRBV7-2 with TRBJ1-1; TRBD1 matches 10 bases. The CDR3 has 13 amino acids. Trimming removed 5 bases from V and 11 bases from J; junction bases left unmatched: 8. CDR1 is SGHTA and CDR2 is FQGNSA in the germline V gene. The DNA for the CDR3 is TGTGCCAGCAGCACCCGACAGGGGGCGGGGGCTTTCTTT. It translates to CASSTRQGAGAFF.